This TCR beta chain appears in the sequencing data of a study of blood T cells in healthy people across ages. The study, taken as a whole, reports: In older individuals, TCR beta diversity per million T cells was lower, falling roughly linearly with age.

It was with a sample-barcoded 5' primer and a J-beta primer mix that a second PCR of roughly 7 to 12 cycles was run. TCRdb itself ran the 5' RACE reads through MiXCR, one entry per CDR3 protein. The repertoire includes 700,000 or so distinct CDR3 sequences, about 24% of them detected once, and around 21% sits in the top ten. J was trimmed by 4 bases and V by 5 bases; bases with no gene match: 5. This CDR3 is 13 amino acids long. CDR1 and CDR2 from the germline V gene are DFQATT and SNEGSKA (reference sequence). Note on this clonotype: Its antigen is as yet unknown.

Specimen: blood. This chain links TRBV20-1 with TRBJ1-2; 9 bases fit TRBD1. The clonotype was recovered from a man between 65 and 85 years old in good health. DNA of the CDR3: TGCAGTGCTGTGACAGGGGGGGTCTATGGCTACACCTTC. Protein sequence: CSAVTGGVYGYTF.